This TCR beta chain derives from a study of immune evolution from preneoplasia to lung adenocarcinoma. Study-wide results and caveats: Top clone share appeared to fall from AAH through AIS, MIA, adenocarcinoma.

The method was immunoSEQ multiplex PCR; TCRdb's version includes in-frame clones alone and lacks a portion of them. The sample shows around 15,000 clones, about 86% of them seen only once. V lost 0 bases, J lost 7 bases, and 12 bases lay in between. This CDR3 is built from 15 residues. CDR1 is SNHLY and CDR2 is FYNNEI in the germline V gene. Worth noting for this clone: Antigen specificity is unknown.

This receptor was taken from a person between 65 and 79 years old with invasive lung adenocarcinoma. The specimen sequenced was FFPE invasive lung adenocarcinoma tissue. The chain is built from TRBV2 and TRBJ1-4, with D perhaps TRBD1 (6 bases). This CDR3 is CASSEAGGLGEKLFF. The CDR3 coding sequence is TGTGCCAGCAGTGAAGCTGGGGGGCTGGGTGAAAAACTGTTTTTT.